In this sample, the clone carrying this T cell receptor beta chain turned up a few times. Trimming took 7 bases from V and 7 from J, leaving 10 bases between them. CDR3 length: 12 residues. CDR1 is SEHNR, CDR2 FQNEAQ, per germline (reference sequence). Per the original methods: How many nucleated cells were present was estimated from reference gene primer amplification. Clones were read by immunoSEQ multiplex PCR, and TCRdb kept only the in-frame ones, dropping some. The DNA was the basis for D and trimming; V, J and clone size are from that table. The data show approximately 200,000 clones, with 88% seen just once and around 2.9% held by the top ten. These data come from a study of blood T cell repertoires in COVID-19. Whole-study context: Sources were T cells, B-cell-depleted T cells, or PBMCs; the material itself was cDNA or gDNA.

This TCR derives from a woman aged 55-70 years with acute or convalescent COVID-19. Sequences were obtained from peripheral blood. The chain carries TRBV7-9 and TRBJ2-2; maybe TRBD1 (5 bases). The CDR3 region is CASTQGSGELFF. Written as DNA, the CDR3 is TGTGCCAGCACTCAGGGTAGCGGGGAGCTGTTTTTT.